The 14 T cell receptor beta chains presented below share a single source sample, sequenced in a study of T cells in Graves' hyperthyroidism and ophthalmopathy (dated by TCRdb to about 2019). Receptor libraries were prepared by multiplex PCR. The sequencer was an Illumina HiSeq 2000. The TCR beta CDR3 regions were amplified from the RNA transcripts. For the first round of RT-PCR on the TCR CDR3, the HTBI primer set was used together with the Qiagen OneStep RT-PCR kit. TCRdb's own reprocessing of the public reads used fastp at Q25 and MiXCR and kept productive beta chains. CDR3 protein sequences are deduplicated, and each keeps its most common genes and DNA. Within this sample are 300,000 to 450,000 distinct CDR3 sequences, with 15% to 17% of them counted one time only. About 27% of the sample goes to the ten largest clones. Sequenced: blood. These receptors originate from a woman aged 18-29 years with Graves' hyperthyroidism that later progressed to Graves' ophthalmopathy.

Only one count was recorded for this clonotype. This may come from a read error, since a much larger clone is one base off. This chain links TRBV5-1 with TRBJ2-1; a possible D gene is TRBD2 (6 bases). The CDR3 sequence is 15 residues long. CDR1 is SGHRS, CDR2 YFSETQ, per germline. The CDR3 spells CASSRRDWPYNEQSF. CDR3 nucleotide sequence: TGCGCCAGCAGCCGACGGGACTGGCCTTACAATGAGCAGTCCTTC.

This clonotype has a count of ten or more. The DNA for the CDR3 is TGCAGTGCCCCGACTAGCCGCGGCGAGCAGTACTTC. This sequence encodes CSAPTSRGEQYF. The V and J genes are TRBV20-1 and TRBJ2-7, with 7 bases identical to TRBD2. The length of the CDR3 is 12 residues. Germline loops: CDR1 DFQATT, CDR2 SNEGSKA (reference sequence). V was clipped by 6 bases and J by 6 bases; unmatched bases: 8.

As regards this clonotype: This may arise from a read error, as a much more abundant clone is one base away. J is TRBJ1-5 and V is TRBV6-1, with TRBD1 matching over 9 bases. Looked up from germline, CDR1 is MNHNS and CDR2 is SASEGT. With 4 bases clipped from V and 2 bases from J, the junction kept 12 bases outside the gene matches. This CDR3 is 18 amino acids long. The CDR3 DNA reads TGTGCCAGCAGTGCCGTCCCGGAACAGGGGGCGCGCAATCAGCCCCAGCATTTT. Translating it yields CASSAVPEQGARNQPQHF.

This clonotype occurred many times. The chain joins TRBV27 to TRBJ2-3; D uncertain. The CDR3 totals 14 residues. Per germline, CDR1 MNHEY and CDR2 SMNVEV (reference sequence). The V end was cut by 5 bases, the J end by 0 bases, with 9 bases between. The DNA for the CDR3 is TGTGCCAGCAGTCCCGAAACTAGCACAGATACGCAGTATTTT. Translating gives CASSPETSTDTQYF.

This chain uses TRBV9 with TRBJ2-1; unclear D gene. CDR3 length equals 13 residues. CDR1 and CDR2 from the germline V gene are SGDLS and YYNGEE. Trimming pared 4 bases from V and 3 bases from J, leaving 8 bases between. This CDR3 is CASSPQLYNEQFF. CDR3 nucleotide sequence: TGTGCCAGCAGCCCCCAGCTCTACAATGAGCAGTTCTTC.

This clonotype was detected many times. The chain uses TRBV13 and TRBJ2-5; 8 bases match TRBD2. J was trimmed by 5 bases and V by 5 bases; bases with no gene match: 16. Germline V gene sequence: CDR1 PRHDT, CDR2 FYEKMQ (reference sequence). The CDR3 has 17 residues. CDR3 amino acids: CASSPNPSGSGRETQYF. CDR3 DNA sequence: TGTGCCAGCAGCCCCAACCCCAGCGGGAGTGGGAGGGAGACCCAGTACTTC. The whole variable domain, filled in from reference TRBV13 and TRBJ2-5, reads AAGVIQSPRHLIKEKRETATLKCYPIPRHDTVYWYQQGPGQDPQFLISFYEKMQSDKGSIPDRFSAQQFSDYHSELNMSSLELGDSALYFCASSPNPSGSGRETQYFGPGTRLLVL.

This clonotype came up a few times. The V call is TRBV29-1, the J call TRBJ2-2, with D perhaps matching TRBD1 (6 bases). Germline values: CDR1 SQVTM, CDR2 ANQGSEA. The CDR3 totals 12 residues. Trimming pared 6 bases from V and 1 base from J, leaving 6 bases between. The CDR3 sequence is CSVGQNTGELFF. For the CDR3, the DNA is TGCAGCGTGGGACAGAACACCGGGGAGCTGTTTTTT.

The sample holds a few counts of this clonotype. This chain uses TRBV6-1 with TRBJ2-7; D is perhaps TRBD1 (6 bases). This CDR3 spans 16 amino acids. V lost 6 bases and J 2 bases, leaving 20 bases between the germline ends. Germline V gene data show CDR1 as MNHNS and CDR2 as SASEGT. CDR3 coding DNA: TGTGCCAGCAGCCCTCGGAGCAGGGGCCATACCTACGAGCAGTACTTC. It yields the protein CASSPRSRGHTYEQYF.

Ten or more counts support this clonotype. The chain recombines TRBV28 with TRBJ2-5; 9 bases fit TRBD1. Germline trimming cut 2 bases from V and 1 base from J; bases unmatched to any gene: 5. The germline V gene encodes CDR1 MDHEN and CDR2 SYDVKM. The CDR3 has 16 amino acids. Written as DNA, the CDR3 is TGTGCCAGCAGTTTACTAGGGACAGGGCTCCAAGAGACCCAGTACTTC. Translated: CASSLLGTGLQETQYF.

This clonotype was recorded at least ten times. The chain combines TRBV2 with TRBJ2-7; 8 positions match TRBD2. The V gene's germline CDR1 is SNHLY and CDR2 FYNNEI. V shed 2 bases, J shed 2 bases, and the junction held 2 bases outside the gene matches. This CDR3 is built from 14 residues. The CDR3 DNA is TGTGCCAGCAGTGAAACTAGCGGTACCTACGAGCAGTACTTC. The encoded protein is CASSETSGTYEQYF.

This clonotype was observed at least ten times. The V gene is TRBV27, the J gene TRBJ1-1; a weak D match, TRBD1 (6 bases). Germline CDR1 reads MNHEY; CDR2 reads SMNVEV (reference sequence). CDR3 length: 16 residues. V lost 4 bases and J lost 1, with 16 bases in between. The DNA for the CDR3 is TGTGCCAGCAGTTCTGCGGGGGCCTACCGGAACACTGAAGCTTTCTTT. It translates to CASSSAGAYRNTEAFF.

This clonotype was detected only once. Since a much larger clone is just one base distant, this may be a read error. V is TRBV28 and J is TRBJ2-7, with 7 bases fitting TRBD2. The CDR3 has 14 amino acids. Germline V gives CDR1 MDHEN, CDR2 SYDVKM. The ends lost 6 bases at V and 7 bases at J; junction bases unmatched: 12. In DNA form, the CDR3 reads TGTGCCAGCAGCCAAGGCCTATGGGGGGGTGAGCAGTACTTC. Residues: CASSQGLWGGEQYF.

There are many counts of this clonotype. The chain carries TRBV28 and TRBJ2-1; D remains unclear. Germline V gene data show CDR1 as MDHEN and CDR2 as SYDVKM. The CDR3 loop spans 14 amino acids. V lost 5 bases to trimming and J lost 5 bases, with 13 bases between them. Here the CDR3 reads CASSPPFKNNEQFF. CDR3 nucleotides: TGTGCCAGCAGTCCCCCTTTCAAAAACAATGAGCAGTTCTTC.

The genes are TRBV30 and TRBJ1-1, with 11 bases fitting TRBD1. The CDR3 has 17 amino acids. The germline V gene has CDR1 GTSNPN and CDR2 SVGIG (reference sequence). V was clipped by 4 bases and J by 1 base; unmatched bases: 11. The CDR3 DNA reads TGTGCCTGGACAACCCGGGACAGGGGGGAGAGGAACACTGAAGCTTTCTTT. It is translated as CAWTTRDRGERNTEAFF.